This TCR beta chain was sequenced for a study of cytomegalovirus exposure and HLA in healthy donors (dated by TCRdb to the late 2010s). For context, the study as a whole: In an earlier analysis of approximately 640 of the donors, 250 to 350 Gb of sequence data and 95 million to 130 million unique TCR beta sequences from roughly 190 million T cells were reported. An early release that covered 500 to 800 HLA-typed donors contained 250 to 350 gigabases of sequencing data and 75 million to 100 million unique TCR sequences. Of the roughly 400 genotyped donors, 81% were placed in the genetic ancestry cluster associated with self-reported Caucasian donors. The study was designed to test whether signatures of past pathogen exposure could be identified by cataloging public T cell receptors. The study profiled the T cell repertoires of 500 to 800 subjects by immunosequencing and related them to cytomegalovirus serostatus. In addition to the first cohort of hundreds of subjects, a separate validation cohort of 130 or so different subjects was used. To predict cytomegalovirus infection status, the study brought together high-throughput TCR immunosequencing, statistical association of individual TCRs with disease status, and machine learning. A later analysis re-analyzed previously published TCR beta repertoires from 660 or so donors and added high-resolution HLA genotyping to study TCR occurrence patterns. Rather than drawing on any new phenotypic data, the later analysis identified candidate immune exposures from TCR beta sequences and the way those sequences occurred across donors. To decide whether each TCR beta V gene segment behaved as functional or pseudogenic, an earlier analysis of some 600 of the donors relied on high-throughput TCR beta sequencing. Donor age, sex, ethnicity and CMV serostatus were compiled alongside the repertoire data. A later genetic analysis used genome-wide SNP genotypes for about 60% of the 666 donors, treating that subset as a discovery cohort. Every repertoire in the discovery cohort had been generated on one and the same sequencing platform. HLA typing included class I and class II loci at four-digit resolution. The number of donors typed differed by locus, with about 629-640 for A, B, C, DRB1 and DQB1, more than 500 for DQA1, about 610 for DPA1, and roughly 450 for DPB1. Roughly five DR-DQ haplotypes were treated as single units for association and clustering because of strong linkage in the cohort. Across approximately 400 genotyped donors of the cohort, an average of roughly 250,000 unique TCR beta nucleotide sequences per donor were sequenced, and roughly 18% of those sequences were non-productive. Beyond this particular receptor, the publication reports: In vitro tests confirmed that three of the cytomegalovirus-associated TCR beta chains recognize cytomegalovirus antigens. Most TCR sequences were observed very rarely across donors, whereas some public TCRs were present in many individuals. An association between a missense DCLRE1C variant and V-gene and J-gene trimming of TCR beta chains was found in a later genetic analysis and replicated in an independent cohort. The 87-base-pair reads could not distinguish some IMGT-functional V segments, including TRBV6-2 and TRBV6-3, so those segments were excluded. The only immune exposure information available for the cohort was CMV serostatus. In a later genetic analysis, fewer N-insertions in productive TCRs were reported among donors in an Asian-associated ancestry cluster than the approximately 630-donor mean. In an earlier analysis of approximately 590 of the donors, most TCR beta V segments were observed in productive rearrangements about 87% or about 30% of the time, broadly matching IMGT annotations. Linkage disequilibrium might explain the correlated functional status among segregating V segments, but an unknown experimental factor could not be ruled out. When HLA alleles, especially DR and DQ, strongly co-occurred, TCR associations were difficult to assign to individual alleles. The cohort was sequenced for TCR beta chains only, and without alpha or paired-chain data the features that could be detected were limited. According to the authors, the approach could potentially be generalized to other disease states and immunological phenotypes. A later analysis found that TCR association rates varied across HLA loci, with DRB1 alleles showing the most associated TCRs and HLA-C alleles the fewest. The classifier was reported to diagnose cytomegalovirus status with high specificity and sensitivity in both the original and validation cohorts. At a false discovery rate of 0.05, a later analysis linked 16,000 or so TCR beta sequences to specific HLA alleles. Several of the top co-occurrence clusters appeared to be linked to parvovirus B19, influenza, CMV and Epstein-Barr virus, according to a later analysis. A further reported finding was that TCR beta sequences accurately predicted the HLA-A and HLA-B alleles for most subjects in the first cohort. Because HLA typing was missing for some donors at each locus, association tests included only the typed subset. A later analysis found that HLA-associated TCR beta chains were more clonally expanded and had lower generation probabilities than equally common non-associated chains. In the study, roughly 160 TCR beta chains were listed as associated with cytomegalovirus. Because counts were too low, approximately 15 rarely observed V segments, including chromosome 9 orphons, were excluded from the earlier analysis of 500 to 700 of the donors. A group of highly shared sequence variants was considered likely to be a technical artifact of the sequencing pipeline. Roughly uniform sequencing depth across donors was assumed in presence/absence analyses, although this assumption may not hold. In a later analysis, most CMV-associated TCR beta chains were found to appear HLA-restricted, with HLA associations seemingly driven largely by CMV exposure.

The receptor library was made with the immunoSEQ multiplex PCR assay. For the multiplex PCR, a mixture combining 60 forward primers for TCR Vbeta segments and 13 reverse primers for TCR Jbeta segments was used. A multiplex PCR assay on genomic DNA amplified the CDR3 region of rearranged TCR beta genes. The amplified TCR beta libraries were sequenced on the Illumina HiSeq System as 87-base-pair reads. Under the source paper's analysis protocol: A later analysis counted approximately 74 million unique TCR beta chains across the 666 repertoires, and some 11 million of these chains were shared by at least two donors. Raw reads were error-corrected and collapsed into unique sequences with a nearest-neighbor algorithm that merged closely related sequences to remove PCR and sequencing errors. V, D and J gene segments were assigned by aligning CDR3 sequences to IMGT reference sequences. For a sequence to be retained, a match of at least six nucleotides to both a V gene segment and a J gene segment was required. A rearrangement counted as productive if the CDR3 had no stop codons and remained in frame with V and J, and every other rearrangement counted as non-productive. CDR3 was defined according to IMGT convention as the region running from the second conserved V-encoded cysteine to the conserved J-encoded phenylalanine. Sequences without an unambiguous match to a single V gene segment were excluded from the earlier analysis of a few hundred of the donors. An earlier analysis of fewer than 750 of the donors called V segments functional above 56.7% productive rearrangements and segregating when the between-donor standard deviation exceeded 5%. To diagnose cytomegalovirus status from the catalog of TCR beta chain sequences, a statistical classification framework was built. V and J gene assignment, in a later analysis, came from comparing TCR nucleotide sequences with IMGT/GENE-DB human TR gene sequences. The TCRdist pipeline was used in a later analysis to assign CDR3 sequences and most-parsimonious VDJ recombination scenarios. In a later analysis, each TCR beta chain was defined by its CDR3 amino acid sequence together with its V-gene family, and reads lacking a unique V-gene family were excluded. To address suspected cross-contamination and a sequencing artifact, a later analysis removed a few hundred highly shared, low-generation-probability nucleotide sequences. In a later analysis, a clonal expansion index for each public chain was calculated from normalized within-repertoire ranks of inferred template counts. In a later analysis, generation probabilities were computed using a VDJ recombination model fitted to out-of-frame rearrangements, and the results were checked against IGoR. In a later analysis, hypergeometric tests were used to score TCR-TCR, TCR-HLA and TCR-CMV co-occurrence, with a repertoire-size bias correction applied to TCR pairs. To estimate false discovery rates, a later analysis permuted the HLA or CMV assignments 20 times. In a later analysis, co-occurring TCRs were grouped using DBSCAN, and TCRdist sequence similarity was added for clustering within HLA-allele-positive subsets. For co-occurrence clustering, repertoires with fewer than 30,000 or more than 120,000 public chains were excluded, along with roughly 5 repertoires with anomalous nucleotide sharing. TCRdb limited this immuneACCESS table to in-frame rearrangements with V and J called. A share of clones is missing; checked studies link under half to unresolved V genes, and the rest is unexplained. V and J calls plus clone size are reproduced from that table; the DNA served to infer D and trimming. The sample yields fewer than 130,000 clones; 65% to 80% were counted once. Together, the top ten hold over 4% of the sample.

The cohort consisted of hundreds of healthy bone marrow donors. Cohort members were all nominally healthy when sampled, although unrecorded immune exposures were likely present. The donor was CMV seropositive and was included in the group of 250 to 300 seropositive cohort members. Each donor provided a peripheral blood sample, and peripheral blood mononuclear cells were used for TCR beta sequencing. Genomic DNA extraction from the blood cell samples was performed with the Qiagen DNeasy Blood Extraction Kit. The germline V gene encodes CDR1 MNHEY and CDR2 SMNVEV (reference sequence). The CDR3 has 14 amino acids, counting the end cysteine and phenylalanine. Just CDR3 DNA is preserved here, 42 bases in frame from base 1. For this chain, trimming is 6 bases at the V end and 4 bases at the J end, and the number of junction bases without a gene match is 9. In regard to this clone: The target of this receptor is not known. No per-base quality is available; no much larger clone lies one base away.

The receptor was isolated from a female donor in good health and CMV-seropositive. Recombination linked TRBV27 to TRBJ2-7; 7 bases in the middle match TRBD1. What was sequenced was PBMCs. The CDR3 reads as follows: CASSSRDRAYEQYF. The DNA sequence is TGTGCCAGCAGCAGCCGGGACAGAGCTTACGAGCAGTACTTC.